These 9 T cell receptor beta chains were sequenced from one sample in a study of technical replicates of blood from a handful of donors. Repertoires were generated with immunoSEQ multiplex PCR, while TCRdb's copy carries only in-frame clones and drops some. This table has tens of thousands of clones, roughly 98% appearing once. Sample: T cells isolated from PBMCs. The receptors stem from a human donor in good health.

The V call is TRBV19, the J call TRBJ1-1; D perhaps matches TRBD1 (6 bases). V was pared by 10 bases and J by 5 bases, with 14 bases between. Germline CDR1 and CDR2: LNHDA and SQIVND (reference sequence). The CDR3 contains 12 residues. The CDR3 protein is CAIAQGGTEAFF. As DNA, the CDR3 is TGTGCCATAGCACAGGGCGGTACTGAAGCTTTCTTT.

This chain joins TRBV28 and TRBJ2-7; D uncertain. The V end was cut by 3 bases, the J end by 2 bases, with 11 bases between. Germline assignment: CDR1 MDHEN and CDR2 SYDVKM. CDR3 length: 14 residues. The CDR3, as DNA: TGTGCCAGCAGTTTGGCAGTCACGCCCTACGAGCAGTACTTC. Its translation is CASSLAVTPYEQYF.

V usage is TRBV19 and J usage is TRBJ1-2; 7 bases line up with TRBD1. The CDR3 length is 13 residues. V dropped 4 bases and J dropped 8; count of bases not matched to a gene: 7. From germline, CDR1 is LNHDA and CDR2 SQIVND (reference sequence). CDR3 sequence reads: CASSTQGTGGYTF. The CDR3 bases are TGTGCCAGTAGTACACAGGGGACGGGAGGCTACACCTTC.

The chain joins TRBV27 to TRBJ1-1; D is uncertain. Germline CDR1 and CDR2: MNHEY and SMNVEV (reference sequence). V was pared by 7 bases and J by 4 bases, with 7 bases between. CDR3 length equals 11 residues. The CDR3 region has the DNA TGTGCCAGCAACGGTGGCACTGAAGCTTTCTTT. It yields the protein CASNGGTEAFF.

The V gene is TRBV6-5, the J gene TRBJ2-5; TRBD1 matches 7 bases. The V gene end was trimmed by 4 bases and the J gene end by 5 bases; junction bases not matched to a gene: 7. CDR3 length: 14 amino acids. CDR1 is MNHEY, CDR2 SVGAGI, per germline. The CDR3 DNA is TGTGCCAGCAGTTCTCAAAGGGGGCTGGAGACCCAGTACTTC. This sequence encodes CASSSQRGLETQYF.

V usage is TRBV5-1 and J usage is TRBJ2-6, with D tentatively TRBD1 (6 bases). This CDR3 is built from 14 residues. The V and J ends lost 3 bases and 8 bases respectively, with 12 bases between them. Germline CDR1 is SGHRS and CDR2 is YFSETQ. This CDR3 is CASSSRGGPNVLTF. The CDR3 region has the DNA TGCGCCAGCAGCTCGCGAGGGGGTCCCAACGTCCTGACTTTC.

This sequence joins TRBV7-2 and TRBJ2-7; 9 nucleotides line up with TRBD2. CDR1 is SGHTA, CDR2 FQGNSA, per germline. The V gene end was trimmed by 5 bases and the J gene end by 0 bases; junction bases not matched to a gene: 11. The CDR3 extends over 17 amino acids. CDR3 bases: TGTGCCAGCAGCGGGGCTAGCGGGACTACCCTCTCCTACGAGCAGTACTTC. This gives the protein CASSGASGTTLSYEQYF.

CDR3 region: CASSTPGFEAFF. The CDR3 nucleotides are TGTGCCAGCAGTACACCGGGATTTGAAGCTTTCTTT. This chain uses TRBV28 with TRBJ1-1; D remains unclear. V was clipped by 5 bases and J by 7 bases, with 11 bases between them. This CDR3 comprises 12 residues. Germline V lookup: CDR1 MDHEN, CDR2 SYDVKM.

Here the CDR3 DNA reads TGTGCCAGCAGCTTCTGGACAGGGTTGAACACTGAAGCTTTCTTT. Translation: CASSFWTGLNTEAFF. The chain has TRBV5-4 and TRBJ1-1; 8 nucleotides line up with TRBD1. Unmatched junction bases numbered 3, after V lost 2 bases and J lost 0 bases. The germline CDR1 and CDR2 sequences are SGHNT and YYREEE (reference sequence). This CDR3 has 15 amino acids.